Following are 16 T cell receptor beta chains from one sample sequenced in a study of CD8 T cells in ankylosing spondylitis. Notes on the study in general: Blood of patients with ankylosing spondylitis appeared to be characterized by a TCR beta motif of several highly homologous variants.

TCRdb fed the 5' RACE reads into MiXCR, producing one record per CDR3 protein. This sample yields about 210,000 distinct CDR3 sequences, of which about 6.7% are seen a single time; 12% to 15% belongs to the top ten. These receptors' antigens are unknown. Material for sequencing was blood, either unsorted or a sorted T cell fraction (not recorded which). All receptors come from a male donor with ankylosing spondylitis.

This clonotype was seen repeatedly, ten times or more. This chain links TRBV29-1 with TRBJ1-2; tentatively, D is TRBD1 (6 bases). The CDR3 runs 14 residues. V dropped 7 bases and J dropped 0 bases, with 15 bases sitting between them. CDR1 is SQVTM and CDR2 is ANQGSEA in the germline V gene. Written as DNA, the CDR3 is TGCAGCGCCAATTCGGACAGCGCTAACTATGGCTACACCTTC. It codes for CSANSDSANYGYTF.

This clonotype was seen repeatedly, ten times or more. V gene TRBV7-2 combines with J gene TRBJ2-5; D is uncertain. The CDR3 length is 15 residues. Trimming pared 3 bases from V and 4 bases from J, leaving 15 bases between. Germline lookup yields CDR1 SGHTA and CDR2 FQGNSA. CDR3 loop: CASSLTRNGGETQYF. Written as DNA, the CDR3 is TGTGCCAGCAGCTTGACGAGAAACGGTGGAGAGACCCAGTACTTC.

This clonotype was seen ten or more times. The V call is TRBV4-1, the J call TRBJ2-7, with 11 positions matching TRBD2. V lost 3 bases and J lost 2; bases outside the gene matches: 9. Looked up from germline, CDR1 is MGHRA and CDR2 is YSYEKL. The CDR3 length is 17 residues. Written as DNA, the CDR3 is TGCGCCAGCAGCCACGGGACTAGCGGAAGAACAACCTACGAGCAGTACTTC. This translates into CASSHGTSGRTTYEQYF.

This clonotype was recorded at least ten times. This chain uses TRBV6-6 with TRBJ2-3; 7 bases match TRBD2. The CDR3 has 13 amino acids. Losses at the gene ends were 0 bases for V and 6 bases for J; bases not matched to a gene: 0. CDR1 is MNHNY and CDR2 is SVGAGI in the germline V gene (reference sequence). The CDR3 loop is CASSYSGGDTQYF. In nucleotides, the CDR3 is TGTGCCAGCAGTTACTCCGGGGGGGATACGCAGTATTTT.

This clonotype was recorded many times. This chain connects TRBV7-2 to TRBJ2-7, with TRBD1 identical over 8 bases. V lost 0 bases and J lost 0; bases outside the gene matches: 7. CDR1 and CDR2 (germline): SGHTA, FQGNSA. This CDR3 is built from 17 residues. The CDR3 nucleotides read TGTGCCAGCAGCTTAGCGGGAAGGACAGGGACCTCCTACGAGCAGTACTTC. Its translation is CASSLAGRTGTSYEQYF.

This chain uses TRBV29-1 with TRBJ2-2, with D perhaps matching TRBD1 (6 bases). The germline V gene encodes CDR1 SQVTM and CDR2 ANQGSEA. CDR3 size: 15 residues. V lost 1 base and J 0 bases, leaving 9 bases between the germline ends. The CDR3 reads CSVEGTVANTGELFF. CDR3 nucleotide sequence: TGCAGCGTTGAAGGGACAGTCGCGAACACCGGGGAGCTGTTTTTT.

This clonotype was observed many times. The chain combines TRBV11-1 with TRBJ1-2, with D maybe TRBD1 (5 bases). V lost 1 base to trimming and J lost 2 bases, with 8 bases between them. Germline lookup yields CDR1 SGHAT and CDR2 FQDESV (reference sequence). This CDR3 has 14 amino acids. The CDR3: CASSLEGRNYGYTF. The DNA of the CDR3 is TGTGCCAGCAGCTTAGAGGGACGGAACTATGGCTACACCTTC.

This clonotype was recorded many times. The J gene is TRBJ1-1, the V gene TRBV11-2; D is undetermined. V dropped 1 base and J dropped 0 bases, with 9 bases sitting between them. The CDR3 has 15 residues. Germline V CDR1 and CDR2: SGHAT, FQNNGV. CDR3 DNA: TGTGCCAGCAGCTTAGCCGCGCGGCTGAACACTGAAGCTTTCTTT. Translated: CASSLAARLNTEAFF.

This clonotype was detected many times. The V call is TRBV7-9, the J call TRBJ2-2, with D possibly TRBD2 on 6 matching bases. CDR3 length: 17 amino acids. The germline V and J ends were trimmed by 5 bases and 3 bases, with 19 bases remaining between them. The germline V gene encodes CDR1 SEHNR and CDR2 FQNEAQ (reference sequence). The CDR3 DNA sequence: TGTGCCAGCAGCCCCCGGGACTTCACGGCGTACACCGGGGAGCTGTTTTTT. This encodes CASSPRDFTAYTGELFF. Full variable domain (missing parts from reference TRBV7-9 and TRBJ2-2): DTGVSQNPRHKITKRGQNVTFRCDPISEHNRLYWYRQTLGQGPEFLTYFQNEAQLEKSRLLSDRFSAERPKGSFSTLEIQRTEQGDSAMYLCASSPRDFTAYTGELFFGEGSRLTVL.

This clonotype showed up just a few times. V gene TRBV7-9 combines with J gene TRBJ2-1; 8 bases fit TRBD2. The CDR3 is 16 amino acids. With V trimmed by 5 bases and J by 1 base, 7 bases remained unmatched. Germline CDR1 is SEHNR and CDR2 is FQNEAQ (reference sequence). The CDR3, as DNA: TGTGCCAGCAGCCCCCAGCGGGGGAGTTCCTACAATGAGCAGTTCTTC. This translates into CASSPQRGSSYNEQFF.

This clonotype was seen a handful of times. This rearrangement joins TRBV7-9 to TRBJ2-7, with 7 positions matching TRBD2. This CDR3 comprises 14 residues. The J segment lost 3 bases and the V segment lost 5 bases, leaving 7 bases of the junction unmatched. The germline CDR1 and CDR2 sequences are SEHNR and FQNEAQ (reference sequence). The CDR3 region is CASSPSTSSYEQYF. CDR3 bases: TGTGCCAGCAGCCCTTCGACTAGCAGCTACGAGCAGTACTTC.

This clonotype appeared many times. The CDR3 here is CASTLFTHNEQFF. CDR3 sequence (DNA): TGTGCCAGCACCCTATTCACCCACAATGAGCAGTTCTTC. The rearrangement links TRBV6-2 or TRBV6-3 to TRBJ2-1, with unresolved D. This CDR3 contains 13 residues. The germline V gene has CDR1 MNHEY and CDR2 SVGEGT. V lost 7 bases to trimming and J lost 5 bases, with 12 bases between them.

This clonotype was found many times. The J gene is TRBJ2-1, the V gene TRBV20-1; D perhaps matches TRBD1 (6 bases). Germline V gene lookup returns CDR1 DFQATT and CDR2 SNEGSKA (reference sequence). The CDR3 has 16 amino acids. V shed 5 bases and J shed 4 bases, with 21 bases lying between them. CDR3 DNA sequence: TGCAGTGCTTTAAACAGGGAACAGATGATATACAATGAGCAGTTCTTC. Its protein is CSALNREQMIYNEQFF.

The chain has TRBV13 and TRBJ2-3; 12 bases align to TRBD2. Germline CDR1 reads PRHDT; CDR2 reads FYEKMQ (reference sequence). Germline trimming cut 5 bases from V and 5 bases from J; bases unmatched to any gene: 5. The CDR3 is 15 amino acids. The CDR3 spells CASSASGGARDTQYF. CDR3 coding DNA: TGTGCCAGCAGCGCTAGCGGGGGGGCAAGAGATACGCAGTATTTT. The variable domain in full, with the rest retrieved from reference TRBV13 and TRBJ2-3, is AAGVIQSPRHLIKEKRETATLKCYPIPRHDTVYWYQQGPGQDPQFLISFYEKMQSDKGSIPDRFSAQQFSDYHSELNMSSLELGDSALYFCASSASGGARDTQYFGPGTRLTVL.

The sample holds many counts of this clonotype. V usage is TRBV27 and J usage is TRBJ2-5; 9 bases are a match to TRBD1. Per germline, CDR1 MNHEY and CDR2 SMNVEV (reference sequence). The CDR3 has 15 residues. Trimming removed 6 bases from V and 0 bases from J; junction bases left unmatched: 5. CDR3 bases: TGTGCCAGCAGACAGACAGGGGGGTACCAAGAGACCCAGTACTTC. The encoded protein is CASRQTGGYQETQYF.

This clonotype appeared many times. The chain carries TRBV10-3 and TRBJ2-1; tentative D call: TRBD1 (8 bases). Germline V lookup: CDR1 ENHRY, CDR2 SYGVKD. The CDR3 contains 14 residues. Trimming pared 7 bases from V and 2 bases from J, leaving 12 bases between. The CDR3 is CAINTGGAYNEQFF. CDR3 DNA: TGTGCCATCAATACAGGGGGGGCCTACAATGAGCAGTTCTTC.